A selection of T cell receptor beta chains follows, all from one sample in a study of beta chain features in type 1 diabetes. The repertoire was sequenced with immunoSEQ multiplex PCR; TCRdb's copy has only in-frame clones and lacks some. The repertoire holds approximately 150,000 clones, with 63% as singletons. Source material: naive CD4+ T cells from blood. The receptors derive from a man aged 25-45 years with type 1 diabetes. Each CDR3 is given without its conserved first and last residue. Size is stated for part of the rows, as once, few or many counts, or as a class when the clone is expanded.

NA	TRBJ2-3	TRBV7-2	ASSLEASTDTQY
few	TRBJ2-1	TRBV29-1	SVEVQIRDNEQF
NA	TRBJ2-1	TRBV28	ASTLAATSEQF
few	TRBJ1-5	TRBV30	AWSTLRTFQPQH
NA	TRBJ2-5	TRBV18	ASSPSQTGETQY
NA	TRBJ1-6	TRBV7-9	ASGGQGANSPLH
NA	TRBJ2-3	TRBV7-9	ASSLITSDTQY
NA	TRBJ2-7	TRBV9	ASSLPTEQY
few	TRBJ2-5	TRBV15	ATSRERRGGLETQY
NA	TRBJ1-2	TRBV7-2	ASSLVVHYGYT
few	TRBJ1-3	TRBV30	AWIPGLSSGNTIY
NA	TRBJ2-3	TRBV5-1	ASTTFTELADTQY
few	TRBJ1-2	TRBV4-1	ASSPPGVQHLPYGYT
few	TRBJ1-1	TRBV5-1	ASSSTGNTEAF
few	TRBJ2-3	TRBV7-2	ASKGDTQY
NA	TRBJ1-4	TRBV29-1	SGWGQTEKLF
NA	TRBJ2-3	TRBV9	ASSVGGSGGSDTQY
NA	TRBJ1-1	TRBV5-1	ASSPGTGAIEAF
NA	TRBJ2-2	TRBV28	ASKVLTGELF
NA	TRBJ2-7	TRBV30	AWSVLSAEQY
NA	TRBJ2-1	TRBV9	ASSVEGTSGYNEQF
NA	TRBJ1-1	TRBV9	ASSVGAREGTEAF
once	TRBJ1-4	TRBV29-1	SVEEAGVGEKLF
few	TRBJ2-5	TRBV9	ASSVAVPSGEETQY
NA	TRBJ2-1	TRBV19	ASSIGGNNEQF
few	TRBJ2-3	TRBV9	ASSVEGDTQY
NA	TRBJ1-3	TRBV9	ASSVDAENTIY
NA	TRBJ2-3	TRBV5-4	ASSPQDSVGTDTQY
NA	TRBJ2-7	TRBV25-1	ASSDWDNYEQY
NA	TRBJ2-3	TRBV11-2	ASSLGTSGGTDTQY
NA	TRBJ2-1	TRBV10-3	AISDRNEQF
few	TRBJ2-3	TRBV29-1	SVEGAGSDTQY
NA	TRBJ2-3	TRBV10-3	AISESGSTDTQY
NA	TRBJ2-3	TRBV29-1	SVGRSPPTTDTQY
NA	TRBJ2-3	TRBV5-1	ASSLGLAGADTQY
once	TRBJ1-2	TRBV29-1	SVGQGNYGYT
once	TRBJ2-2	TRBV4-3	ASSQDRDINTGELF
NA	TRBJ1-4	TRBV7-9	ASSQRGSHEKLF
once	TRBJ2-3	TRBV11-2	ASSSPPGGVLSTDTQY
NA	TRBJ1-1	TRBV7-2	ASSLAQGGTEAF
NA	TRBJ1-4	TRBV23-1	ASSQVQSLTNEKLF
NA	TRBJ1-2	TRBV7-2	ASSLDGGGYGYT
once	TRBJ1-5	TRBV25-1	ASSEPTPEQHQPQH
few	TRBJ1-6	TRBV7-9	ASSGGQGSYNSPLH
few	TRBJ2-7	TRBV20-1	SAGNYEQY
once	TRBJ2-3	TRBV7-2	ASSLVASGASSTDTQY
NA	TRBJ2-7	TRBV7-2	ASSLDYEQY
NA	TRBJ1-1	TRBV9	ASSVAEGTSAEAF
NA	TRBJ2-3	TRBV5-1	ASSLTSGGRTDTQY
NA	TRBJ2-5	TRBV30	AWKIGTGHETQY
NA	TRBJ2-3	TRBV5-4	ASSLGGTGPDTQY
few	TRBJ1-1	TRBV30	AWSVVVDTEAF
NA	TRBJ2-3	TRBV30	AWSVLPAGDTQY
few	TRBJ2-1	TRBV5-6	ASSLVARIEQF